The rows below give T cell receptor beta chains drawn from one sample of a study of control samples from healthy donors and cancer patients. Assay: immunoSEQ multiplex PCR; the TCRdb copy retains only in-frame clones and omits some. Of roughly 130,000 clones detected, about nine tenths appear once; the ten largest clones hold roughly 8.7%. What was sequenced was blood. Source of these receptors: a woman aged 25-40 years in good health. The CDR3 runs from the conserved cysteine through the conserved F or W. D genes are given only for firm matches. The size field is filled for only some rows; it gives once, few, many or a size class.

CDR3aa: CASSQDFGATLSPLHF
CDR3nt: TGTGCCAGCAGCCAAGACTTCGGCGCGACCCTTTCACCCCTCCACTTT
j_gene: TRBJ1-6
v_gene: TRBV3-1/TRBV3-2
abundance: .
d_gene: .

CDR3aa: CASSLDYGYTF
CDR3nt: TGTGCCAGCAGTTTAGACTATGGCTACACCTTC
j_gene: TRBJ1-2
v_gene: TRBV6-2/TRBV6-3
abundance: .
d_gene: .

CDR3aa: CASSSSGRSGEQFF
CDR3nt: TGTGCCAGCAGTTCTAGCGGGAGGTCTGGAGAGCAGTTCTTC
j_gene: TRBJ2-1
v_gene: TRBV27
abundance: .
d_gene: TRBD2

CDR3aa: CASSYSRQIENYGYTF
CDR3nt: TGTGCCAGCAGTTACTCTCGACAGATAGAGAACTATGGCTACACCTTC
j_gene: TRBJ1-2
v_gene: TRBV6-5
abundance: once
d_gene: .

CDR3aa: CASSHGLEETQYF
CDR3nt: TGCGCCAGCAGCCATGGACTAGAAGAGACCCAGTACTTC
j_gene: TRBJ2-5
v_gene: TRBV4-1
abundance: .
d_gene: TRBD2

CDR3aa: CASSPPDRVSRMNTEAFF
CDR3nt: TGTGCCAGCAGCCCACCGGACAGGGTTTCAAGAATGAACACTGAAGCTTTCTTT
j_gene: TRBJ1-1
v_gene: TRBV3-1/TRBV3-2
abundance: .
d_gene: TRBD1

CDR3aa: CASSESRGSYNSPLHF
CDR3nt: TGCGCCAGCAGCGAGAGCAGGGGATCCTATAATTCACCCCTCCACTTT
j_gene: TRBJ1-6
v_gene: TRBV10-2
abundance: .
d_gene: .

CDR3aa: CASSYPTGRENTEAFF
CDR3nt: TGCGCCAGCAGCTACCCGACAGGACGAGAGAACACTGAAGCTTTCTTT
j_gene: TRBJ1-1
v_gene: TRBV5-1
abundance: .
d_gene: .

CDR3aa: CASSLTRGNSPLHF
CDR3nt: TGTGCCAGCAGCCTGACACGGGGAAATTCACCCCTCCACTTT
j_gene: TRBJ1-6
v_gene: TRBV7-2
abundance: .
d_gene: .

CDR3aa: CASSRDPSYEQYF
CDR3nt: TGTGCCAGCAGTAGGGACCCCTCCTACGAGCAGTACTTC
j_gene: TRBJ2-7
v_gene: TRBV6-6
abundance: .
d_gene: .

CDR3aa: CASSPRGAEGYTF
CDR3nt: TGTGCCAGCAGCCCACGAGGGGCAGAAGGCTACACCTTC
j_gene: TRBJ1-2
v_gene: TRBV21-1
abundance: .
d_gene: .

CDR3aa: CASTGVSNQPQHF
CDR3nt: TGTGCCAGTACAGGGGTTAGCAATCAGCCCCAGCATTTT
j_gene: TRBJ1-5
v_gene: TRBV19
abundance: .
d_gene: .

CDR3aa: CATSRDYLAGGPGELFF
CDR3nt: TGTGCCACCAGCAGAGACTATTTAGCGGGAGGACCCGGGGAGCTGTTTTTT
j_gene: TRBJ2-2
v_gene: TRBV15
abundance: .
d_gene: TRBD2

CDR3aa: CASRGLVYEQYF
CDR3nt: TGTGCCAGCAGAGGACTGGTCTACGAGCAGTACTTC
j_gene: TRBJ2-7
v_gene: TRBV6-5
abundance: .
d_gene: .

CDR3aa: CASSHLGANVLTF
CDR3nt: TGTGCCAGCAGCCATCTCGGGGCCAACGTCCTGACTTTC
j_gene: TRBJ2-6
v_gene: TRBV5-5
abundance: .
d_gene: .

CDR3aa: CSVRAQGGGQPQHF
CDR3nt: TGCAGCGTACGGGCACAGGGCGGCGGGCAGCCCCAGCATTTT
j_gene: TRBJ1-5
v_gene: TRBV29-1
abundance: .
d_gene: .

CDR3aa: CASSLSLGLGEKLFF
CDR3nt: TGTGCCAGCAGTTTAAGTCTGGGGCTGGGGGAAAAACTGTTTTTT
j_gene: TRBJ1-4
v_gene: TRBV27
abundance: .
d_gene: .

CDR3aa: CASSLVGTSSKGSYEQYF
CDR3nt: TGTGCCAGCAGCTTAGTTGGGACTAGCTCTAAAGGCTCCTACGAGCAGTACTTC
j_gene: TRBJ2-7
v_gene: TRBV7-9
abundance: .
d_gene: TRBD2

CDR3aa: CASSFEGHQPQHF
CDR3nt: TGTGCCAGCAGTTTCGAGGGTCATCAGCCCCAGCATTTT
j_gene: TRBJ1-5
v_gene: TRBV27
abundance: .
d_gene: .

CDR3aa: CASSLNAGTGGPSNTGELFF
CDR3nt: TGTGCCAGCAGCTTAAATGCCGGGACAGGGGGTCCATCGAACACCGGGGAGCTGTTTTTT
j_gene: TRBJ2-2
v_gene: TRBV28
abundance: once
d_gene: TRBD1

CDR3aa: CASSSQGTPNEQFF
CDR3nt: TGTGCCAGCAGCTCCCAGGGGACCCCCAATGAGCAGTTCTTC
j_gene: TRBJ2-1
v_gene: TRBV11-3
abundance: .
d_gene: .

CDR3aa: CASSLNMGKGEKLFF
CDR3nt: TGTGCCAGCAGCTTGAATATGGGGAAGGGGGAAAAACTGTTTTTT
j_gene: TRBJ1-4
v_gene: TRBV5-5
abundance: .
d_gene: .

CDR3aa: CASSVGQGNQETQYF
CDR3nt: TGTGCCAGCAGCGTTGGACAGGGAAATCAAGAGACCCAGTACTTC
j_gene: TRBJ2-5
v_gene: TRBV9
abundance: .
d_gene: TRBD1

CDR3aa: CASSQDGPGEQFF
CDR3nt: TGCGCCAGCAGTCAGGACGGGCCGGGGGAGCAGTTCTTC
j_gene: TRBJ2-1
v_gene: TRBV5-1
abundance: .
d_gene: .

CDR3aa: CASSTGTSNTGELFF
CDR3nt: TGTGCCAGCAGCACCGGGACTAGCAACACCGGGGAGCTGTTTTTT
j_gene: TRBJ2-2
v_gene: TRBV5-5
abundance: .
d_gene: TRBD2

CDR3aa: CASSLLTGELFF
CDR3nt: TGTGCCAGCAGCCTACTCACCGGGGAGCTGTTTTTT
j_gene: TRBJ2-2
v_gene: TRBV4-2
abundance: .
d_gene: .

CDR3aa: CASKNPPGMAFF
CDR3nt: TGTGCCAGCAAAAATCCCCCAGGGATGGCTTTCTTT
j_gene: TRBJ1-1
v_gene: TRBV28
abundance: .
d_gene: .

CDR3aa: CAWSADRESPLHF
CDR3nt: TGTGCCTGGAGCGCGGACAGGGAATCACCCCTCCACTTT
j_gene: TRBJ1-6
v_gene: TRBV30
abundance: .
d_gene: TRBD1

CDR3aa: CSVGYLSGELFF
CDR3nt: TGCAGCGTTGGCTACCTCTCCGGGGAGCTGTTTTTT
j_gene: TRBJ2-2
v_gene: TRBV29-1
abundance: once
d_gene: .

CDR3aa: CASSRQKSLGSYNEQFF
CDR3nt: TGTGCCAGTAGTAGACAGAAGAGCCTAGGGAGCTACAATGAGCAGTTCTTC
j_gene: TRBJ2-1
v_gene: TRBV19
abundance: once
d_gene: .

CDR3aa: CASTARGLATHEQYF
CDR3nt: TGTGCCAGCACCGCCCGGGGACTAGCGACCCACGAGCAGTACTTC
j_gene: TRBJ2-7
v_gene: TRBV6-5
abundance: few
d_gene: TRBD2

CDR3aa: CASSPGSANDYGYTF
CDR3nt: TGTGCCAGTAGTCCCGGCAGCGCGAACGACTATGGCTACACCTTC
j_gene: TRBJ1-2
v_gene: TRBV19
abundance: .
d_gene: .

CDR3aa: CAITGGINQPQHF
CDR3nt: TGTGCCATCACCGGAGGCATCAATCAGCCCCAGCATTTT
j_gene: TRBJ1-5
v_gene: TRBV10-3
abundance: .
d_gene: .

CDR3aa: CASSGGAGASTGELFF
CDR3nt: TGTGCCAGCAGCGGTGGAGCGGGGGCCAGCACCGGGGAGCTGTTTTTT
j_gene: TRBJ2-2
v_gene: TRBV2
abundance: .
d_gene: TRBD2

CDR3aa: CASTGLGNNEQFF
CDR3nt: TGTGCCAGCACAGGACTAGGGAACAATGAGCAGTTCTTC
j_gene: TRBJ2-1
v_gene: TRBV27
abundance: few
d_gene: TRBD2

CDR3aa: CAWSPGLGEDTQYF
CDR3nt: TGTGCCTGGAGTCCGGGACTAGGGGAAGATACGCAGTATTTT
j_gene: TRBJ2-3
v_gene: TRBV30
abundance: .
d_gene: TRBD2

CDR3aa: CASRGNAYEQYF
CDR3nt: TGTGCCAGCAGAGGAAACGCCTACGAGCAGTACTTC
j_gene: TRBJ2-7
v_gene: TRBV11-2
abundance: .
d_gene: .

CDR3aa: CASSIRTPGRGYTGELFF
CDR3nt: TGTGCCAGCAGCATACGAACCCCCGGGCGGGGATACACCGGGGAGCTGTTTTTT
j_gene: TRBJ2-2
v_gene: TRBV7-9
abundance: .
d_gene: .

CDR3aa: CASSLCPGGGRTEAFF
CDR3nt: TGTGCCAGCAGCTTATGTCCAGGGGGCGGGAGGACTGAAGCTTTCTTT
j_gene: TRBJ1-1
v_gene: TRBV7-9
abundance: .
d_gene: TRBD1

CDR3aa: CASSPNGAWSYNEQFF
CDR3nt: TGTGCCAGCAGCCCGAACGGGGCGTGGTCCTACAATGAGCAGTTCTTC
j_gene: TRBJ2-1
v_gene: TRBV7-8
abundance: .
d_gene: .

CDR3aa: CASSSPGTEYYNSPLHF
CDR3nt: TGTGCCAGCAGTTCTCCTGGTACGGAATACTATAATTCACCCCTCCACTTT
j_gene: TRBJ1-6
v_gene: TRBV27
abundance: .
d_gene: .

CDR3aa: CASSERDSANYGYTF
CDR3nt: TGTGCCAGTAGTGAGCGCGACAGCGCTAACTATGGCTACACCTTC
j_gene: TRBJ1-2
v_gene: TRBV19
abundance: .
d_gene: .